The present entry profiles one T cell receptor (beta chain) with its context. The time point: pre-treatment baseline. Trimming took off 2 bases at V and 5 bases at J, with 13 bases between the two ends. Per germline, CDR1 MDHEN and CDR2 SYDVKM. The CDR3 loop spans 15 amino acids. These data come from a study of blood T cell dynamics during melanoma immunotherapy. The assay was immunoSEQ multiplex PCR, and TCRdb's table has in-frame clones only and misses some. The data show roughly 23,000 clones, roughly 86% seen once. The sequences come from blood, collected from a patient treated with checkpoint blockade. The sequence came from a human donor with melanoma. The chain recombines TRBV28 with TRBJ2-4; D tentatively reads TRBD1 or TRBD2 (5 bases each). CDR3 region: CASSLTGAGQNIQYF. The CDR3 DNA follows: TGTGCCAGCAGTTTAACCGGGGCCGGCCAAAACATTCAGTACTTC.